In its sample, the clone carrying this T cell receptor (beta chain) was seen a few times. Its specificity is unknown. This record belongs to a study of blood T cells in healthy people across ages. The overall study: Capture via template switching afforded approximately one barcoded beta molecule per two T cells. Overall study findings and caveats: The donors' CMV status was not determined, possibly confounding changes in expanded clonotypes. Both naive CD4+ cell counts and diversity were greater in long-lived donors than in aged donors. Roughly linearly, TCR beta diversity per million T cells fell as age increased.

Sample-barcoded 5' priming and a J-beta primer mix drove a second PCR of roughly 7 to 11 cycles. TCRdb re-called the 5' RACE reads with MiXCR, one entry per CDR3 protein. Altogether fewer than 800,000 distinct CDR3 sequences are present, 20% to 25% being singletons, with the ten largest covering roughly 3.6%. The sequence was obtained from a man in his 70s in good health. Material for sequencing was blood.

The CDR3 DNA reads as TGCGCCAGCACCTCAGGGCGGCTTCCTACAGAAGGCTACACCTTC. This translates into CASTSGRLPTEGYTF. V and J are TRBV5-1 and TRBJ1-2; a weak D match, TRBD1 (5 bases). In germline, CDR1 is SGHRS, CDR2 YFSETQ. The length of the CDR3 is 15 residues. V was cut by 6 bases and J by 8 bases, with 23 bases left in between.